Following are 15 T cell receptor beta chains from one sample sequenced in a study of shared clonotypes between healthy human individuals. Profiling relied on immunoSEQ multiplex PCR, and the TCRdb table lists in-frame clones only, not all of them. Among a few hundred thousand clones, around 97% were seen once, and the ten largest hold 0.055% to 0.07%. The specimen was naive CD4+ T cells sorted from blood. Documented subset: CD45RA+ positively selected. These TCRs come from a woman in her twenties or thirties in good health.

This clone was seen just once. The chain uses TRBV13 and TRBJ1-5; D is undetermined. V lost 0 bases to trimming and J lost 5 bases, with 8 bases between them. The CDR3 is 14 amino acids. Germline V gene data show CDR1 as PRHDT and CDR2 as FYEKMQ (reference sequence). The CDR3 DNA reads TGTGCCAGCAGCTTAGGGGCCGGGGATCAGCCCCAGCATTTT. Its protein is CASSLGAGDQPQHF. The whole variable domain, filled in from reference TRBV13 and TRBJ1-5, reads AAGVIQSPRHLIKEKRETATLKCYPIPRHDTVYWYQQGPGQDPQFLISFYEKMQSDKGSIPDRFSAQQFSDYHSELNMSSLELGDSALYFCASSLGAGDQPQHFGDGTRLSIL.

The chain couples TRBV28 to TRBJ1-5; possibly TRBD1 for D (5 bases). Between the trimmed V and J ends, which lost 2 bases and 4 bases, there was a span of 9 bases. The CDR3 is 14 amino acids. Germline CDR1 MDHEN, CDR2 SYDVKM. The CDR3 sequence: CASSLIRDNQPQHF. The DNA for the CDR3 is TGTGCCAGCAGTTTAATCAGGGATAATCAGCCCCAGCATTTT.

About this clone: Other DNA sequences within the sample encode an identical CDR3. The chain is built from TRBV28 and TRBJ2-1; D is unclear. V was shortened by 2 bases and J by 0 bases, with 5 bases between the two germline ends. Looked up from germline, CDR1 is MDHEN and CDR2 is SYDVKM. The CDR3 runs 14 residues. The CDR3 loop reads CASSLGGSYNEQFF. CDR3 sequence (DNA): TGTGCCAGCAGTTTAGGTGGCTCCTACAATGAGCAGTTCTTC.

This rearrangement joins TRBV28 to TRBJ2-7; D is uncertain. V was pared by 4 bases and J by 2 bases, with 9 bases between. CDR3 length: 13 residues. Germline CDR1 MDHEN, CDR2 SYDVKM. DNA of the CDR3: TGTGCCAGCAGTTCCCCCTCCACCTACGAGCAGTACTTC. Translated: CASSSPSTYEQYF.

This chain uses TRBV29-1 with TRBJ2-3; 9 positions match TRBD1. The CDR3 spans 16 residues. CDR1 is SQVTM and CDR2 is ANQGSEA in the germline V gene. Trimming at V came to 3 bases and at J to 10 bases, leaving 17 bases not matched to a gene. The CDR3 DNA is TGCAGCGTTGATTTTTTTCGTGCGGGACAGGGCCGGCCGCAGTATTTT. The encoded protein is CSVDFFRAGQGRPQYF.

Details on this clone: Mismatch with germline at one junction end may stem from a read error. In the same sample, other DNA sequences code for this CDR3. V is TRBV20-1 and J is TRBJ1-4, with D unresolved. Per germline, CDR1 DFQATT and CDR2 SNEGSKA (reference sequence). The CDR3 consists of 11 residues. This CDR3 is CSARDRGKLFF. DNA of the CDR3: TGCAGTGCCAGAGATCGAGGAAAACTGTTTTTT.

Here the CDR3 reads CASKIAGVSYEQYF. CDR3 DNA: TGTGCCAGCAAAATAGCGGGAGTCTCCTACGAGCAGTACTTC. The chain recombines TRBV28 with TRBJ2-5, with 9 bases identical to TRBD2. The J call is doubtful: the DNA matches TRBJ2-7 better. Looked up from germline, CDR1 is MDHEN and CDR2 is SYDVKM. The CDR3 has 14 residues.

The V and J genes are TRBV28 and TRBJ2-7; D is perhaps TRBD2 (6 bases). The CDR3 extends over 14 amino acids. V was pared by 3 bases and J by 6 bases, with 15 bases between. CDR1 and CDR2 (germline): MDHEN, SYDVKM. CDR3 nucleotides: TGTGCCAGCAGTTTGTCCGGGAGCTTCGCCGAGCAGTACTTC. Protein sequence: CASSLSGSFAEQYF.

This clone was detected only once. V and J are TRBV27 and TRBJ2-7; 9 bases are shared with TRBD1. After removal of 4 bases from V and 1 base from J, the junction contained 5 bases not matched to a gene. CDR1 and CDR2 from the germline V gene are MNHEY and SMNVEV (reference sequence). CDR3 length equals 15 residues. CDR3 bases: TGTGCCAGCAGTTCCACCGGGACAGGGTCCTACGAGCAGTACTTC. It specifies CASSSTGTGSYEQYF.

In DNA form, the CDR3 reads TGTGCCAGCAGCGTAGGGGACTCGTCCTACGAGCAGTACTTC. Encoded protein: CASSVGDSSYEQYF. The chain uses TRBV9 and TRBJ2-7; D perhaps matches TRBD2 (6 bases). In germline, CDR1 is SGDLS, CDR2 YYNGEE. The ends were cut back, 0 bases at V and 1 base at J, with 8 bases in the middle. The CDR3 length is 14 residues.

The chain employs TRBV5-1 and TRBJ1-4, with D possibly TRBD1 on 6 matching bases. Germline loops: CDR1 SGHRS, CDR2 YFSETQ. V was pared by 4 bases and J by 8 bases, with 18 bases between. The CDR3 has 15 residues. DNA of the CDR3: TGCGCCAGCAGCGTATCCGGGGCCCAGGGGGAAAAACTGTTTTTT. Translating gives CASSVSGAQGEKLFF.

The chain recombines TRBV19 with TRBJ1-5, with D unclear. CDR3 length equals 17 residues. V was clipped by 8 bases and J by 5 bases, with 25 bases between them. Germline V CDR1 and CDR2: LNHDA, SQIVND (reference sequence). The CDR3: CASPGDWLGALDQPQHF. The CDR3 DNA reads TGTGCCAGTCCTGGGGATTGGTTAGGAGCCCTAGATCAGCCCCAGCATTTT. Drawing the rest from reference TRBV19 and TRBJ1-5, the complete variable domain is DGGITQSPKYLFRKEGQNVTLSCEQNLNHDAMYWYRQDPGQGLRLIYYSQIVNDFQKGDIAEGYSVSREKKESFPLTVTSAQKNPTAFYLCASPGDWLGALDQPQHFGDGTRLSIL.

The rearrangement joins TRBV6-5 to TRBJ2-7; 8 bases fit TRBD2. J lost 0 bases, V lost 7 bases, and 8 bases had no gene match. The CDR3 consists of 15 residues. Germline CDR1 MNHEY, CDR2 SVGAGI. The CDR3 nucleotides read TGTGCCAGCAAACGGCCACTAGCGGCCTCCTACGAGCAGTACTTC. This codes for CASKRPLAASYEQYF.

This chain joins TRBV6-5 and TRBJ2-3, with 7 bases aligning to TRBD2. Germline trimming cut 7 bases from V and 4 bases from J; bases unmatched to any gene: 2. CDR3 length: 12 amino acids. Germline CDR1 is MNHEY and CDR2 is SVGAGI. CDR3: CASKAGPDTQYF. The DNA of the CDR3 is TGTGCCAGCAAAGCGGGACCAGATACGCAGTATTTT.

In nucleotides, the CDR3 is TGTGCCAGCAGTCCGCCGGGACTAGCGGGAGTTAGGTCGCAGTTCTTC. Protein sequence: CASSPPGLAGVRSQFF. The rearrangement uses TRBV27 and TRBJ2-1, with TRBD2 identical over 14 bases. The CDR3 is made up of 16 amino acids. The germline gives CDR1 MNHEY, CDR2 SMNVEV (reference sequence). V gave up 5 bases and J gave up 12 bases; unmatched junction bases: 12.